This T cell receptor (beta chain) is from a study of cytomegalovirus exposure and HLA in healthy donors. Whole-study results and caveats: Productive status was seen about 87% or about 30% of the time for most TCR beta V segments in an earlier analysis. It was in a later analysis that TCR association rates were seen to vary by HLA locus, highest for DRB1 and lowest for HLA-C.

Both 60 Vbeta primers and 13 Jbeta primers went into the PCR. Profiling relied on immunoSEQ multiplex PCR, and the TCRdb table lists in-frame clones only, not all of them. Of some 160,000 clones listed, 70% to 80% are singletons. To note about this clone: Its antigen remains unknown.

The clonotype was recovered from a man between 60 and 75 years old in good health and CMV-seronegative. The sequencing input was PBMCs.

CDR3 DNA: TGTGCCAGCAGTTTCTTAGCTAGCTCCTACGAGCAGTACTTC. This translates into CASSFLASSYEQYF. V and J are TRBV27 and TRBJ2-7; D ambiguous. This CDR3 comprises 14 residues. V was cut by 3 bases and J by 0 bases, with 9 bases left in between. The germline CDR1 and CDR2 sequences are MNHEY and SMNVEV (reference sequence).